This T cell receptor beta chain was sequenced during a study of early T cells in non-severe SARS-CoV-2 infection. TCRdb redid the calling of the 5' RACE reads with MiXCR, one entry per CDR3 protein. The data hold about 98,000 distinct CDR3 sequences, with around 12% observed a single time. This clonotype was counted between two and nine times. Germline assignment: CDR1 SGDLS and CDR2 YYNGEE. The V segment lost 0 bases and the J segment 7 bases; nucleotides outside the gene matches: 8. CDR3 length: 17 residues. J is TRBJ2-1 and V is TRBV9; TRBD1 aligns across 12 bases. The sequenced sample was whole blood. The sequence was collected from an adult who was a healthcare worker with PCR-confirmed SARS-CoV-2 infection or an uninfected control (not recorded which). CDR3 sequence (DNA): TGTGCCAGCAGCGTAGCTACGGGGGACAGGGGGCGGAATGAGCAGTTCTTC. This translates into CASSVATGDRGRNEQFF.